This paragraph reports one TCR beta chain. No cognate antigen has been identified for it. It has no much larger one-base neighbor in the sample; base qualities were not kept. Sequencing was performed on an Illumina NovaSeq 6000. cDNA libraries for TCRalpha and TCRbeta were prepared by 5'RACE using constant-segment primers, with sample barcodes and unique molecular identifiers added. Trizol reagent was used to extract RNA from every sample. Library amplification was performed in two PCR steps, and a second sample barcode and Illumina TruSeq adapters were introduced in the second step. Sequencing of libraries was performed on an Illumina NovaSeq with 2 x 150 bp paired-end reads. As for how the authors treated the data: Reads were demultiplexed and collapsed into UMI-guided consensus sequences with migec v1.2.7. Using mixcr v2.1.11, the UMI consensuses were aligned to TRA and TRB V and J templates and assembled into clonotypes. A clonotype was counted as expanded or contracted only when both edgeR and NoisET called the clonotype significant, with the noise models trained on biological replicates. For edgeR calls, the cutoffs were a false discovery rate-adjusted p below 0.01 and a log2 fold-change threshold of 1. PCA with hierarchical clustering of max-normalized trajectories of the 1000 most abundant clonotypes was used as exploratory dynamics analysis. Separately sequenced CD4+ and CD8+ repertoires were used to assign a CD4 or CD8 phenotype to each responding clone. TCRdb ran its own pipeline on the public reads, namely fastp trimming at Q25 and MiXCR clone calling, and kept in-frame beta chains. Every CDR3 protein is listed once, alongside the most common genes and DNA of its rows. The authors' filters were not applied to this entry. This sample has about 150,000 distinct CDR3 sequences in its table, and around 13% of those were observed once. Approximately 14% of the sample comes from the top ten.

Germline trimming amounts to 3 bases on V and 4 bases on J, with 7 as the count of junction bases outside the gene matches. The CDR3 holds 15 amino acids from the cysteine to the phenylalanine. The entry retains the CDR3 DNA only, 45 bases that are in frame from base 1. Based on the germline V gene (reference sequence), the CDR1 and CDR2 sequences are LGHDT and YNNKEL. This entry comes from a study of T-cell memory formation after mild COVID-19 (dated by TCRdb to about 2021). In terms of the full investigation: TCR sequence clusters from the two donors were largely donor specific. T-cell clones expanding and contracting after mild COVID-19 in a couple of donors were tracked by longitudinal TCRalpha and TCRbeta repertoire sequencing. The cohort comprised two young, previously healthy adult volunteers, one female and one male.

General conclusions and limits of the study: The detection of some responding clones in pre-infection memory suggests that pre-existing cross-reactive memory T cells joined the SARS-CoV-2 response. Contracting CD4+ clones turned up mainly in the CM and EM memory subsets, whereas EMRA was where CD8+ clones were enriched. SARS-CoV-2 specificity of the second-wave clones peaking on day 37 was not confirmed. Only two mild cases were covered in the study, and larger cohorts including severe cases with pre-infection samples were considered necessary. From day 15 to 85, contracting clones showed balanced CD4/CD8 phenotypes, whereas a second wave of clones that expanded from day 15 to 37 leaned towards CD4+.

Ficoll-Paque density gradient centrifugation was used to isolate PBMCs. The source is an adult woman who had mild COVID-19 (a few samples of this study predate the infection). The sample titles of this study are shuffled in the database, so cell type and time point are left out; the donor was told from shared clones. The chain is encoded by TRBV3-1 joined to TRBJ2-3; a stretch of 7 junction bases matches TRBD2. What was sequenced was PBMCs or a T cell subset sorted from them (not recorded which). The nucleotide sequence reads as follows: TGTGCCAGCAGCCATGGACGGGAGGTCCCAGATACGCAGTATTTT. Its translation is CASSHGREVPDTQYF.